A selection of T cell receptor beta chains follows, all from one sample in a study of blood T cell repertoires in COVID-19. Sequenced by immunoSEQ multiplex PCR; TCRdb stores in-frame clones only, minus some. The table lists 150,000 to 200,000 clones, 75% to 85% of them singletons. The specimen was peripheral blood. Receptor source: a human donor in a cohort sampled during active COVID-19. Each CDR3 is given with its conserved first and last residue. Fields, in order: D gene, V gene, J gene, clone size, CDR3 DNA, CDR3 protein. The D gene is left open where the match is weak. Clone size, where shown, is once, few, many, or a class for clones that have expanded.

>.|TRBV7-3|TRBJ2-1|once
TGTGCCAGCAGCTTAAACGGGGTGTACAATGAGCAGTTCTTC
CASSLNGVYNEQFF
>.|TRBV28|TRBJ1-2|.
TGTGCCAGCAATCGGGACATACCTGGAGCTAACTATGGCTACACCTTC
CASNRDIPGANYGYTF
>TRBD1|TRBV7-9|TRBJ2-3|.
TGTGCCAGCACTAAGACAGGGATTAGCACAGATACGCAGTATTTT
CASTKTGISTDTQYF
>.|TRBV5-1|TRBJ2-4|.
TGCGCCAGCAGCTGGGACTCCAAAAACATTCAGTACTTC
CASSWDSKNIQYF
>.|TRBV19|TRBJ1-2|.
TGTGCCAGTAGTATGACAGGCGTAAACTATGGCTACACCTTC
CASSMTGVNYGYTF
>TRBD1|TRBV15|TRBJ1-2|.
TGTGCCACCAGCAGAGACTATGGACAGGGGGCTTATGGCTACACCTTC
CATSRDYGQGAYGYTF
>.|TRBV5-6|TRBJ1-5|.
TGTGCCAGCAGCGCATTCTCCGGGCAGCCCCAGCATTTT
CASSAFSGQPQHF
>.|TRBV27|TRBJ2-5|.
TGTGCCAGCAGTTCCACAGGGTCTGAGACCCAGTACTTC
CASSSTGSETQYF
>.|TRBV7-9|TRBJ1-6|.
TGTGCCAGCAGCCCCATGAGGGGGGGGCCTTCACCCCTCCACTTT
CASSPMRGGPSPLHF
>TRBD1|TRBV4-1|TRBJ2-3|.
TGCGCCAGCAGCGTCGGACAGGGGTGGGATACGCAGTATTTT
CASSVGQGWDTQYF
>TRBD1|TRBV28|TRBJ1-2|.
TGTGCCAGCATCCCAGGGGGGAGGATTTATGGCTACACCTTC
CASIPGGRIYGYTF
>TRBD1|TRBV15|TRBJ2-5|.
TGTGCCACCAGCGGGGGACAGGGGGCTGAGACCCAGTACTTC
CATSGGQGAETQYF
>TRBD1|TRBV18|TRBJ1-4|few
TGTGCCAGCTCATCTGGACAGGGCGCAACTAATGAAAAACTGTTTTTT
CASSSGQGATNEKLFF
>TRBD1|TRBV7-8|TRBJ1-2|.
TGTGCCAGCAGCTCGGGACAGGGCTTTGGTTACACCTTC
CASSSGQGFGYTF
>TRBD1|TRBV18|TRBJ2-7|once
TGTGCCAGCTCACGCGACAGGGGGTCCTACGAGCAGTACTTC
CASSRDRGSYEQYF
>TRBD1|TRBV6-5|TRBJ1-5|.
TGTGCCAGGTTCCCGGGGACAGGAGAATCTCAGCCCCAGCATTTT
CARFPGTGESQPQHF
>.|TRBV19|TRBJ2-2|few
TGTGCCAGTTCGACTGATTACACCGGGGAGCTGTTTTTT
CASSTDYTGELFF
>.|TRBV19|TRBJ2-1|.
TGTGCCAGTACTGACAGCGGGTACTACAATGAGCAGTTCTTC
CASTDSGYYNEQFF
>TRBD1|TRBV27|TRBJ2-5|.
TGTGCCAGCAGTTCGGACAGGCAAGAGACCCAGTACTTC
CASSSDRQETQYF
>TRBD1|TRBV7-2|TRBJ2-5|few
TGTGCCAGCAGCTCCCGGACAGGGGGGAATGAAGAGACCCAGTACTTC
CASSSRTGGNEETQYF
>.|TRBV10-2|TRBJ2-2|.
TGCGCCGCGGGGAGTCCAACGGGCACCGGGGAGCTGTTTTTT
CAAGSPTGTGELFF
>.|TRBV27|TRBJ2-1|.
TGTGCCAGCAGCAGAGACAACTACAATGAGCAGTTCTTC
CASSRDNYNEQFF
>.|TRBV28|TRBJ2-3|.
TGTGCCTGCTCTTTATGGCAGGCCCCCAGAACGCAGTATTTT
CACSLWQAPRTQYF
>TRBD1|TRBV29-1|TRBJ1-2|.
TGCAGCGTTAGAACAGGGGGAACGGATGGCTACACCTTC
CSVRTGGTDGYTF
>.|TRBV3-1/TRBV3-2|TRBJ1-4|.
TGTGCCAGCGCGGGGGCCCTAAGGGAAAAACTGTTTTTT
CASAGALREKLFF
>.|TRBV4-3|TRBJ2-7|.
TGCGCCAGCAGCCAAGTGGCCGCGGGCGAGCAGTACTTC
CASSQVAAGEQYF
>TRBD1|TRBV5-6|TRBJ2-7|.
TGTGCCAGCACCCCGGGACAGGGTTACGAGCAGTACTTC
CASTPGQGYEQYF
>TRBD2|TRBV7-8|TRBJ2-7|.
TGTGCCAGCAGCCGGACTAGCGGGAGCCCTTTTATCTACGAGCAGTACTTC
CASSRTSGSPFIYEQYF
>.|TRBV7-3|TRBJ2-1|.
TGTGCCAGCAGCTTCACGGGTCCTCGCGGTCAGAGCTCCTACAATGAGCAGTTCTTC
CASSFTGPRGQSSYNEQFF
>TRBD2|TRBV13|TRBJ2-7|.
TGTGCCAGCAGCACCGGGACTAGCGCTACCTACGAGCAGTACTTC
CASSTGTSATYEQYF
>.|TRBV3-1/TRBV3-2|TRBJ2-1|few
TGTGCCAGCAGCCAAGGGCAGCGGAGCTCCTACAATGAGCAGTTCTTC
CASSQGQRSSYNEQFF
>.|TRBV7-8|TRBJ1-1|.
TGTGCCAGCAGCTTACGGATCCGGGGTGCTGAAGCTTTCTTT
CASSLRIRGAEAFF
>.|TRBV20-1|TRBJ2-4|.
TGCAGTGCTCTCGAAAACATTCAGTACTTC
CSALENIQYF
>.|TRBV3-1/TRBV3-2|TRBJ2-7|.
TGTGCCAGCAGCCAAGCCCCCCTCTACGAGCAGTACTTC
CASSQAPLYEQYF
>TRBD2|TRBV6-5|TRBJ2-5|once
TGTGCCAGCAGTAGGAGCGGGGGGGCCGGAGAGACCCAGTACTTC
CASSRSGGAGETQYF
>TRBD1|TRBV6-6|TRBJ1-2|.
TGTGCCAGCAGAACAGGGGCACACTATGGCTACACCTTC
CASRTGAHYGYTF
>TRBD2|TRBV6-2/TRBV6-3|TRBJ2-7|.
TGTGCCAGCAGCCTCTCGACTAGCGGGAGTCTTCCCTACGAGCAGTACTTC
CASSLSTSGSLPYEQYF
>.|TRBV3-1/TRBV3-2|TRBJ1-3|.
TGTGCCAGCAGGAGCGGGTCCGGAAACACCATATATTTT
CASRSGSGNTIYF
>.|TRBV27|TRBJ2-4|.
TGTGCCAGCAGTTCCCAAGGAGAGGGTCTAGCCAAAAACATTCAGTACTTC
CASSSQGEGLAKNIQYF
>TRBD1|TRBV5-4|TRBJ2-1|.
TGTGCCAGCAGCTGGGCGGGACAGGTCTACAATGAGCAGTTCTTC
CASSWAGQVYNEQFF
>.|TRBV6-4|TRBJ2-2|.
TGTGCCAGCAGTGATTCAGCGCGGCCACCCCACACCGGGGAGCTGTTTTTT
CASSDSARPPHTGELFF
>TRBD1|TRBV5-6|TRBJ2-7|.
TGTGCCAGCAGCTCGATGACAGGGGGAAACTACGAGCAGTACTTC
CASSSMTGGNYEQYF
>.|TRBV6-2/TRBV6-3|TRBJ1-5|.
TGTGCCAGCAGTTACAGAGGGGGTCTGTTGGCCCAGCATTTT
CASSYRGGLLAQHF
>TRBD2|TRBV6-5|TRBJ2-5|.
TGTGCCAGCACCGTGGCGGGAGCCCAGACCCAGTACTTC
CASTVAGAQTQYF
>.|TRBV9|TRBJ1-2|few
TGTGCCAGCAGCACGGGCCCTAACCGGGGAGGCTACACCTTC
CASSTGPNRGGYTF
>TRBD1|TRBV7-8|TRBJ2-7|.
TGTGCCAGCACCTTCAGACCGGGACAGCACTACGAGCAGTACTTC
CASTFRPGQHYEQYF
>.|TRBV9|TRBJ1-2|.
TGTGCCAGCAGCTCCGGCCGGGGGTCCCGTGGCTACACCTTC
CASSSGRGSRGYTF
>TRBD1|TRBV3-1/TRBV3-2|TRBJ2-2|.
TGTGCCAGCAGCCAGACAGGGGGCACCGGGGAGCTGTTTTTT
CASSQTGGTGELFF
>.|TRBV24-1|TRBJ1-2|once
TGTGCCACCAGTGATCGGACAGTGGACGGCTACACCTTC
CATSDRTVDGYTF
>.|TRBV9|TRBJ2-2|.
TGTGCCAGCAGCGTAGCGGGGTTCTCCGGGGAGCTGTTTTTT
CASSVAGFSGELFF
>.|TRBV27|TRBJ2-3|.
TGTGCCAGCAGTGACAGAGAAGATACGCAGTATTTT
CASSDREDTQYF
>.|TRBV6-2/TRBV6-3|TRBJ1-2|once
TGTGCCAGCAGTTACGGCGGGTCCTCCCTTGGCTACACCTTC
CASSYGGSSLGYTF
>TRBD1|TRBV27|TRBJ2-3|.
TGTGCCAGCATCTTCTTTGGGACAGGAGGACCAGGTACGCAGTATTTT
CASIFFGTGGPGTQYF
>.|TRBV6-4|TRBJ2-1|.
TGTGCCAGCAGTGCGGAGGGTGAGCAGTTCTTC
CASSAEGEQFF
>.|TRBV14|TRBJ1-1|.
TGTGCCAGCAGCCAGAGTAGAGTCAACCCATTATCTGAAGCTTTCTTT
CASSQSRVNPLSEAFF
>TRBD1|TRBV28|TRBJ1-4|.
TGTGCCAGCAGTTCCGGACAGGGCCTAAATGAAAAACTGTTTTTT
CASSSGQGLNEKLFF
>TRBD2|TRBV7-2|TRBJ2-1|.
TGTGCCAGCAGCTTACCGGGACTAGCGGGAGGAGGCAATGAGCAGTTCTTC
CASSLPGLAGGGNEQFF
>.|TRBV10-3|TRBJ1-1|.
TGTGCCATCAGTGGGAGGGAGAATGGGCCTGGAGGGCTTGCCTTT
CAISGRENGPGGLAF
>.|TRBV27|TRBJ1-1|.
TGTGCCAGCAGAGACTCCCCGGGCACTGAAGCTTTCTTT
CASRDSPGTEAFF